This T cell receptor (beta chain) was found in a study of T cells expressing NK-cell markers. cDNA encoding TCR beta was synthesized via 5'RACE template switching incorporating UMIs. From the 5' RACE reads, TCRdb lists one entry per CDR3 protein and no DNA. The sample table sets out about 430,000 distinct CDR3 sequences. Germline CDR1 is DFQATT and CDR2 is SNEGSKA (reference sequence). The CDR3 runs 13 residues. The specimen sequenced was blood T cells: a sorted CD56 or NKG2C T cell subset, CD4+ or CD8+ T cells, or bulk PBMC T cells (not recorded which). This chain uses TRBV20-1 with TRBJ2-1. The receptor comes from a woman aged 45 to 65 in good health. The CDR3 reads CSAFGGPYNEQFF.